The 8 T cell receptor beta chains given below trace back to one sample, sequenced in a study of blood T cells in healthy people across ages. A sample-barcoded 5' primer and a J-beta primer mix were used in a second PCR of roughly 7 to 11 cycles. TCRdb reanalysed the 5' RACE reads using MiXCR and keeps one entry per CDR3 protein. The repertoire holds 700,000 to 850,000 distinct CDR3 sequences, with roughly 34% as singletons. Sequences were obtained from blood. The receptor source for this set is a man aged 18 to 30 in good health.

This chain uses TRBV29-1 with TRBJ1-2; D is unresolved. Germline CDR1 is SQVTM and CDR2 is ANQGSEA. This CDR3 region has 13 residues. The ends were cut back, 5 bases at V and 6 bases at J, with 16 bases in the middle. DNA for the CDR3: TGCAGCGTTCCTTCCCCGGGAGCGGATGGCTACACCTTC. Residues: CSVPSPGADGYTF.

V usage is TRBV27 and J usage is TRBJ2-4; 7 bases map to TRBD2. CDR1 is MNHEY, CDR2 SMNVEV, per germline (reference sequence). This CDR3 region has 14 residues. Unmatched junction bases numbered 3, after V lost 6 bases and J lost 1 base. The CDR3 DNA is TGTGCCAGCAGACGAGCGGGGGCCAAAAACATTCAGTACTTC. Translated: CASRRAGAKNIQYF.

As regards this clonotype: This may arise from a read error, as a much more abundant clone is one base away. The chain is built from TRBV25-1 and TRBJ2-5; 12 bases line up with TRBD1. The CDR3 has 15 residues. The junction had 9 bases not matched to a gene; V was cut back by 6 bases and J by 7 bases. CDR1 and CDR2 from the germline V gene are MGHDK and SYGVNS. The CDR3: CASRRGQGAFGTQYF. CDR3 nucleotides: TGTGCCAGCAGAAGGGGACAGGGGGCATTCGGGACCCAGTACTTC.

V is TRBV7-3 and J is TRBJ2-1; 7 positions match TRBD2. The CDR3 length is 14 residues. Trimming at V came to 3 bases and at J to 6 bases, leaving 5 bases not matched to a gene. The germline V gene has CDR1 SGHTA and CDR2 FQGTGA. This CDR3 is CASSFRGDGNEQFF. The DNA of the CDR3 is TGTGCCAGCAGCTTCCGGGGGGACGGCAATGAGCAGTTCTTC.

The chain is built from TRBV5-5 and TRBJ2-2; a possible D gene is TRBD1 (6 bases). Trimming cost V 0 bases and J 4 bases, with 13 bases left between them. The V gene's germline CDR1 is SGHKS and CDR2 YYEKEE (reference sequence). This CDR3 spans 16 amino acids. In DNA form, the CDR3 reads TGTGCCAGCAGCTTGGTGGGGGCCGACCCCACCGGGGAGCTGTTTTTT. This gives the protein CASSLVGADPTGELFF. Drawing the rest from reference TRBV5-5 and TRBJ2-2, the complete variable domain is DAGVTQSPTHLIKTRGQQVTLRCSPISGHKSVSWYQQVLGQGPQFIFQYYEKEERGRGNFPDRFSARQFPNYSSELNVNALLLGDSALYLCASSLVGADPTGELFFGEGSRLTVL.

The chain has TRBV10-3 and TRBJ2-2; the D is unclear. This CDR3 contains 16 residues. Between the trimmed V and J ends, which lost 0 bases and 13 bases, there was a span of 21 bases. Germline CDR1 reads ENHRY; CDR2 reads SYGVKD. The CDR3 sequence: CAISESPLSLFAVLFF. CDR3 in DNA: TGTGCCATCAGTGAGTCCCCTCTCTCGCTGTTTGCGGTGCTGTTTTTT.

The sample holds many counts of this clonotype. In nucleotides, the CDR3 is TGTGCCAGCAGTGAAGGGGAAGCCCGGGAGCAGTACTTC. Translated: CASSEGEAREQYF. The chain employs TRBV2 and TRBJ2-7; D is ambiguous. Per the germline V gene, CDR1 is SNHLY and CDR2 is FYNNEI. Trimming stripped 1 base from V and 7 bases from J, with 11 bases between. CDR3 size: 13 residues.

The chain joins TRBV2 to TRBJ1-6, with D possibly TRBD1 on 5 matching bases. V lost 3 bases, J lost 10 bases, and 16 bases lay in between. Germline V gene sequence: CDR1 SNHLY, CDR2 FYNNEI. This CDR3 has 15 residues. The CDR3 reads CASSDDLGGGSPLHF. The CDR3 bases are TGTGCCAGCAGTGACGATCTGGGTGGGGGATCACCCCTCCACTTT.